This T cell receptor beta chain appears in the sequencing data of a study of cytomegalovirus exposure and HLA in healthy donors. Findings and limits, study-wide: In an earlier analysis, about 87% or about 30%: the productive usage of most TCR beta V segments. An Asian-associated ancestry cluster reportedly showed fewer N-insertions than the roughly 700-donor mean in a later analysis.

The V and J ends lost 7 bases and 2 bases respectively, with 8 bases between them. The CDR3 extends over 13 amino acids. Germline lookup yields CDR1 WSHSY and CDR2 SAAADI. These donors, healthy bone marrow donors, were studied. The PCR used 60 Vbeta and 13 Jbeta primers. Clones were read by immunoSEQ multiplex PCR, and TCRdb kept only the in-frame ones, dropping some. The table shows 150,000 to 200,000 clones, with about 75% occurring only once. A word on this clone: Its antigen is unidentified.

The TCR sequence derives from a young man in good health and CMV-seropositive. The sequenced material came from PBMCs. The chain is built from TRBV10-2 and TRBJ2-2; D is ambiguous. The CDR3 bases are TGCGCCAGCACCGCGGTCAACACCGGGGAGCTGTTTTTT. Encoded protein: CASTAVNTGELFF.